The 19 T cell receptor beta chains reported below all come from one sample, sequenced in a study of T cells in localized non-small cell lung cancer. Generated by immunoSEQ multiplex PCR, the TCRdb table keeps only in-frame clones and is missing some. The sample holds about 2,000 clones; around 30% are singletons and the top ten take about a sixth. Sample: normal lung tissue next to the tumor, taken before any cancer treatment. These receptors came from a woman between 40 and 69 years old with stage II squamous cell lung carcinoma.

The chain uses TRBV28 and TRBJ1-5; no clear D. This CDR3 is built from 15 residues. The germline gives CDR1 MDHEN, CDR2 SYDVKM. The V end was cut by 0 bases, the J end by 7 bases, with 13 bases between. The CDR3 loop reads CASSLWGGDGQPQHF. The CDR3 DNA reads TGTGCCAGCAGTTTATGGGGTGGGGATGGCCAGCCCCAGCATTTT.

In this sample, this clone is large. The chain has TRBV30 and TRBJ2-7; 7 nucleotides align to TRBD1. Germline V gene data show CDR1 as GTSNPN and CDR2 as SVGIG (reference sequence). The CDR3 length is 14 residues. The ends lost 0 bases at V and 1 base at J; junction bases unmatched: 3. Written as DNA, the CDR3 is TGTGCCTGGAGTGTACTGGGACAGTCCTACGAGCAGTACTTC. Its translation: CAWSVLGQSYEQYF.

This clone was observed a few times. The chain combines TRBV11-3 with TRBJ1-1, with 8 positions matching TRBD1. The germline V gene encodes CDR1 SGHNT and CDR2 YENEEA. CDR3 length equals 15 residues. V lost 5 bases and J lost 4; bases outside the gene matches: 9. The CDR3 DNA follows: TGTGCCAGCAGCCCGACCTACAGGGGGGGCACTGAAGCTTTCTTT. Its protein product is CASSPTYRGGTEAFF.

The V and J genes are TRBV5-1 and TRBJ1-5, with D possibly TRBD1 on 5 matching bases. The CDR3 has 14 residues. V shed 0 bases and J shed 4 bases, with 8 bases lying between them. Germline loops: CDR1 SGHRS, CDR2 YFSETQ. The CDR3 nucleotides are TGCGCCAGCAGCTTGGAAGGGGTGAATCAGCCCCAGCATTTT. This encodes CASSLEGVNQPQHF. Looking up the rest from reference TRBV5-1 and TRBJ1-5 gives the full variable domain: KAGVTQTPRYLIKTRGQQVTLSCSPISGHRSVSWYQQTPGQGLQFLFEYFSETQRNKGNFPGRFSGRQFSNSRSEMNVSTLELGDSALYLCASSLEGVNQPQHFGDGTRLSIL.

This clone was recorded a few times. The CDR3 spells CASSAGGSGNTIYF. The CDR3 nucleotides read TGTGCCAGCAGCGCAGGGGGATCTGGAAACACCATATATTTT. This chain connects TRBV9 to TRBJ1-3, with TRBD1 identical over 7 bases. V gave up 3 bases and J gave up 1 base; unmatched junction bases: 1. CDR1 and CDR2 (germline): SGDLS, YYNGEE. This CDR3 spans 14 amino acids.

J is TRBJ1-6 and V is TRBV11-3, with D possibly matching TRBD1 (5 bases). Germline V gene data show CDR1 as SGHNT and CDR2 as YENEEA. CDR3 length: 15 residues. V shed 4 bases and J shed 1 base, with 8 bases lying between them. The CDR3 DNA sequence: TGTGCCAGCAGCTCCGGGGGGTCCTATAATTCACCCCTCCACTTT. This translates into CASSSGGSYNSPLHF. The entire variable domain, with the rest obtained from reference TRBV11-3 and TRBJ1-6, is as follows: EAGVVQSPRYKIIEKKQPVAFWCNPISGHNTLYWYLQNLGQGPELLIRYENEEAVDDSQLPKDRFSAERLKGVDSTLKIQPAELGDSAVYLCASSSGGSYNSPLHFGNGTRLTVT.

This clone was seen a handful of times. The J gene is TRBJ1-1, the V gene TRBV6-8; D is possibly TRBD1 (5 bases). The CDR3 loop spans 15 amino acids. Germline V CDR1 and CDR2: MNHGY, SAAAGT. V was shortened by 5 bases and J by 1 base, with 14 bases between the two germline ends. CDR3 nucleotide sequence: TGTGCCAGCAGTCGGACGCTCGGGGGGAACACTGAAGCTTTCTTT. Translated, it gives CASSRTLGGNTEAFF.

V usage is TRBV30 and J usage is TRBJ1-2, with D possibly matching TRBD1 (5 bases). The CDR3 consists of 12 residues. V was shortened by 4 bases and J by 6 bases, with 12 bases between the two germline ends. In germline, CDR1 is GTSNPN, CDR2 SVGIG (reference sequence). In DNA, the CDR3 is TGTGCCTGGAATTCAGGAGGGGATGGCTACACCTTC. Translation gives CAWNSGGDGYTF.

This clone was counted only a few times. The chain joins TRBV9 to TRBJ1-1, with 9 bases identical to TRBD1. The trim removed 4 bases at V and 1 base at J, leaving 5 bases unmatched. This CDR3 is built from 15 residues. Germline V lookup: CDR1 SGDLS, CDR2 YYNGEE. The CDR3, as DNA: TGTGCCAGCAGCCCAGACAGGGGGGAGAACACTGAAGCTTTCTTT. Translating it yields CASSPDRGENTEAFF.

V gene TRBV19 combines with J gene TRBJ1-5, with 8 positions matching TRBD1. This CDR3 region has 17 residues. Trimming removed 4 bases from V and 0 bases from J; junction bases left unmatched: 8. CDR1 and CDR2 from the germline V gene are LNHDA and SQIVND (reference sequence). CDR3 in amino acids: CASSNDRGYYSNQPQHF. CDR3 nucleotides: TGTGCCAGTAGTAACGACAGGGGATACTATAGCAATCAGCCCCAGCATTTT. Complete variable domain (other parts from reference TRBV19 and TRBJ1-5): DGGITQSPKYLFRKEGQNVTLSCEQNLNHDAMYWYRQDPGQGLRLIYYSQIVNDFQKGDIAEGYSVSREKKESFPLTVTSAQKNPTAFYLCASSNDRGYYSNQPQHFGDGTRLSIL.

This clone counts as medium-sized (0.01 to 0.1%). V is TRBV12-5 and J is TRBJ1-2; TRBD1 matches at 7 bases. The length of the CDR3 is 14 residues. Germline V lookup: CDR1 LGHNT, CDR2 FRNRAP. The CDR3 sequence: CASTQEGRGIGYTF. In DNA form, the CDR3 reads TGTGCCAGCACCCAGGAGGGCAGGGGGATTGGCTACACCTTC.

There are a few counts of this clone. The rearrangement links TRBV6-8 to TRBJ1-3, with TRBD1 matching 8 bases. This CDR3 comprises 22 residues. V lost 0 bases, J lost 2 bases, and 21 bases stayed unmatched. Looked up from germline, CDR1 is MNHGY and CDR2 is SAAAGT. DNA of the CDR3: TGTGCCAGCAGTTACTCGATCAATTCCGGGACAGGAGAGTGGGGTCCTGGAAACACCATATATTTT. Its translation is CASSYSINSGTGEWGPGNTIYF.

This clone occurred a few times. The J gene is TRBJ1-5, the V gene TRBV11-3; the match to TRBD1 covers 8 bases. The CDR3 runs 14 residues. Germline loops: CDR1 SGHNT, CDR2 YENEEA. V was clipped by 8 bases and J by 5 bases; unmatched bases: 8. The CDR3 DNA reads TGTGCCAGCCGACAGGGGCCTACAGATCAGCCCCAGCATTTT. As protein: CASRQGPTDQPQHF.

The chain links TRBV6-1 to TRBJ1-3, with a tentative D call TRBD1 (5 bases). V was shortened by 1 base and J by 0 bases, with 10 bases between the two germline ends. Germline V gives CDR1 MNHNS, CDR2 SASEGT. This CDR3 has 16 residues. Here the CDR3 reads CASSEVRDPSGNTIYF. In DNA form, the CDR3 reads TGTGCCAGCAGTGAAGTCAGGGATCCCTCTGGAAACACCATATATTTT.

This clone has more than one count but fewer than ten. The chain couples TRBV6-8 to TRBJ1-1; TRBD1 might be the D (5 bases). The germline CDR1 and CDR2 sequences are MNHGY and SAAAGT. V shed 5 bases and J shed 0 bases, with 7 bases lying between them. The CDR3 covers 13 residues. This CDR3 is CASSVRVNTEAFF. The CDR3 DNA follows: TGTGCCAGCAGTGTCAGGGTGAACACTGAAGCTTTCTTT.

Only a few counts were recorded for this clone. CDR3: CASIASQWGYNEQFF. The CDR3 coding sequence is TGTGCCAGCATCGCGAGTCAGTGGGGGTACAATGAGCAGTTCTTC. The genes are TRBV6-8 and TRBJ2-1; either TRBD1 or TRBD2 may supply D (5 bases each). The length of the CDR3 is 15 residues. Germline CDR1 is MNHGY and CDR2 is SAAAGT. The V end lost 7 bases, the J end lost 4 bases, and 17 bases lay between the germline ends.

By frequency in the sample, this clone is medium-sized (0.01 to 0.1%). The chain joins TRBV7-2 to TRBJ1-1; no reliable D call. The CDR3 loop spans 13 amino acids. CDR1 SGHTA and CDR2 FQGNSA come from the germline V gene. Between the trimmed V and J ends, which lost 3 bases and 7 bases, there was a span of 12 bases. CDR3 amino acids: CASSFLDGIEAFF. The CDR3 DNA is TGTGCCAGCAGCTTTCTAGACGGAATTGAAGCTTTCTTT.

The chain has TRBV10-2 and TRBJ1-5, with a possible D match to TRBD1 (5 bases). Germline V lookup: CDR1 WSHSY, CDR2 SAAADI. V shed 0 bases and J shed 7 bases, with 10 bases lying between them. CDR3 size: 14 residues. The CDR3 loop is CASSESRDSQPQHF. In nucleotides, the CDR3 is TGCGCCAGCAGTGAGTCGAGGGACTCCCAGCCCCAGCATTTT.

The chain recombines TRBV7-7 with TRBJ2-2; 8 positions agree with TRBD1. V was pared by 7 bases and J by 5 bases, with 9 bases of the junction left unmatched. The CDR3 contains 15 residues. Germline assignment: CDR1 SSHAT and CDR2 FNYEAQ (reference sequence). The chain's CDR3 is CASIPGGAVTGELFF. In DNA form, the CDR3 reads TGTGCCAGCATACCAGGGGGCGCCGTGACCGGGGAGCTGTTTTTT.